These 24 T cell receptor beta chains originate from one sample sequenced in a study of T cell clones after liver transplantation. The repertoire was sequenced with immunoSEQ multiplex PCR; TCRdb's copy has only in-frame clones and lacks some. The data contain around 110,000 clones, about nine tenths of them singletons. The sample in question was CD4+ T cells from blood, obtained 12 months after liver transplant. These receptors were collected from a human patient who received a liver transplant. The T cells may partly be graft donor cells.

V gene TRBV6-6 combines with J gene TRBJ1-5, with 9 bases identical to TRBD1. The CDR3 covers 14 residues. Trimming removed 6 bases from V and 0 bases from J; junction bases left unmatched: 0. Per the germline V gene, CDR1 is MNHNY and CDR2 is SVGAGI (reference sequence). The CDR3 DNA reads TGTGCCAGCAGGGGACAGGGTAGCAATCAGCCCCAGCATTTT. It encodes CASRGQGSNQPQHF.

Only one count was recorded for this clone. The CDR3 sequence is CASSLRQNQPQHF. DNA for the CDR3: TGTGCCAGCAGTCTTCGCCAGAATCAGCCCCAGCATTTT. The rearrangement joins TRBV2 to TRBJ1-5; D call uncertain. The CDR3 extends over 13 amino acids. CDR1 is SNHLY and CDR2 is FYNNEI in the germline V gene. V was trimmed by 5 bases and J by 4 bases, leaving 9 bases between them.

This chain links TRBV6-1 with TRBJ1-4; maybe TRBD1 (5 bases). CDR1 and CDR2 (germline): MNHNS, SASEGT. V lost 4 bases and J lost 4, with 10 bases in between. The CDR3 covers 14 residues. The CDR3 region has the DNA TGTGCCAGCAGTGTACGACAGAGTAATGAAAAACTGTTTTTT. It encodes CASSVRQSNEKLFF.

V is TRBV7-3 and J is TRBJ2-4; 9 nucleotides align to TRBD1. This CDR3 region has 14 residues. The germline V gene has CDR1 SGHTA and CDR2 FQGTGA. V trimming: 5 bases; J trimming: 5 bases; junction bases outside the gene matches: 4. CDR3: CASSPTGGQNIQYF. The CDR3 DNA reads as TGTGCCAGCAGCCCGACAGGGGGTCAAAACATTCAGTACTTC. Drawing the rest from reference TRBV7-3 and TRBJ2-4, the complete variable domain is GAGVSQTPSNKVTEKGKYVELRCDPISGHTALYWYRQSLGQGPEFLIYFQGTGAADDSGLPNDRFFAVRPEGSVSTLKIQRTERGDSAVYLCASSPTGGQNIQYFGAGTRLSVL.

This chain joins TRBV2 and TRBJ2-7, with D perhaps matching TRBD1 (6 bases). Trimming pared 4 bases from V and 7 bases from J, leaving 17 bases between. The CDR3 consists of 14 residues. Germline values: CDR1 SNHLY, CDR2 FYNNEI. The CDR3 reads CASSGGNQGREQYF. CDR3 coding DNA: TGTGCCAGCAGTGGGGGGAATCAGGGGAGAGAGCAGTACTTC. The full variable domain, in which reference TRBV2 and TRBJ2-7 provide the parts outside the CDR3, is EPEVTQTPSHQVTQMGQEVILRCVPISNHLYFYWYRQILGQKVEFLVSFYNNEISEKSEIFDDQFSVERPDGSNFTLKIRSTKLEDSAMYFCASSGGNQGREQYFGPGTRLTVT.

The rearrangement joins TRBV27 to TRBJ2-5, with D possibly called TRBD1 or TRBD2 (5 bases each). The CDR3 extends over 13 amino acids. CDR1 is MNHEY, CDR2 SMNVEV, per germline (reference sequence). Trimming pared 4 bases from V and 1 base from J, leaving 7 bases between. The CDR3 spells CASSWDVQETQYF. In nucleotides, the CDR3 is TGTGCCAGCAGTTGGGACGTCCAAGAGACCCAGTACTTC.

V usage is TRBV7-2 and J usage is TRBJ1-5; 9 nucleotides agree with TRBD1. V shed 6 bases and J 6 bases; nucleotides not matched to a gene: 12. Germline V CDR1 and CDR2: SGHTA, FQGNSA. The CDR3 runs 16 residues. The CDR3 sequence is CASSSQTGGWIQPQHF. The CDR3 nucleotides read TGTGCCAGCAGTTCTCAAACAGGGGGCTGGATTCAGCCCCAGCATTTT.

The V call is TRBV4-1, the J call TRBJ2-1, with 7 nucleotides matching TRBD1. In germline, CDR1 is MGHRA, CDR2 YSYEKL. V lost 1 base and J lost 5; bases outside the gene matches: 8. CDR3 length: 16 residues. The CDR3: CASSQVGRGQNNEQFF. CDR3 in DNA: TGCGCCAGCAGCCAAGTCGGCCGGGGACAGAACAATGAGCAGTTCTTC.

This chain joins TRBV11-3 and TRBJ1-4; no clear D. The CDR3 contains 13 residues. The germline V gene has CDR1 SGHNT and CDR2 YENEEA. The V gene lost 3 bases and the J gene lost 6 bases, with 8 bases spanning the gap. This CDR3 reads CASSFGRYEKLFF. The DNA of the CDR3 is TGTGCCAGCAGCTTTGGAAGATATGAAAAACTGTTTTTT.

The chain recombines TRBV5-1 with TRBJ1-2; D not certain. CDR3 size: 12 residues. V was pared by 0 bases and J by 8 bases, with 8 bases between. Germline V gene data show CDR1 as SGHRS and CDR2 as YFSETQ. CDR3 sequence (DNA): TGCGCCAGCAGCTTGGAAAACGGCGGCTACACCTTC. Translated, it gives CASSLENGGYTF.

The V call is TRBV6-1, the J call TRBJ2-7, with D perhaps matching TRBD1 (6 bases). Germline V gives CDR1 MNHNS, CDR2 SASEGT. This CDR3 is built from 12 residues. Trimming took 6 bases from V and 6 from J, leaving 12 bases between them. The DNA of the CDR3 is TGTGCCAGCAGGGACAGCGCTAGCGAGCAGTACTTC. Translation gives CASRDSASEQYF.

The chain couples TRBV6-5 to TRBJ2-5, with 9 positions matching TRBD1. After removal of 0 bases from V and 5 bases from J, the junction contained 4 bases not matched to a gene. In germline, CDR1 is MNHEY, CDR2 SVGAGI. CDR3 length: 15 amino acids. CDR3 amino acids: CASSYSTGTGETQYF. Here the CDR3 DNA reads TGTGCCAGCAGTTACTCAACCGGGACAGGGGAGACCCAGTACTTC.

The V gene is TRBV5-6, the J gene TRBJ1-1; 10 bases align to TRBD1. V lost 4 bases, J lost 7 bases, and 16 bases stayed unmatched. The CDR3 runs to 17 residues. Germline lookup yields CDR1 SGHDT and CDR2 YYEEEE. For the CDR3, the DNA is TGTGCCAGCAGCCGTGCGGGGACAGGGGTTTTGTCGGTTGAAGCTTTCTTT. This encodes CASSRAGTGVLSVEAFF.

Regarding this clone: Other DNA sequences in the sample encode the same CDR3. The J gene is TRBJ2-3, the V gene TRBV5-6; D ambiguous. Germline CDR1 reads SGHDT; CDR2 reads YYEEEE. The V gene lost 1 base and the J gene lost 3 bases, with 3 bases spanning the gap. The CDR3 contains 12 residues. The CDR3 DNA sequence: TGTGCCAGCAGCTTGAGGACAGATACGCAGTATTTT. Translation: CASSLRTDTQYF. Complete variable domain (other parts from reference TRBV5-6 and TRBJ2-3): DAGVTQSPTHLIKTRGQQVTLRCSPKSGHDTVSWYQQALGQGPQFIFQYYEEEERQRGNFPDRFSGHQFPNYSSELNVNALLLGDSALYLCASSLRTDTQYFGPGTRLTVL.

Written as DNA, the CDR3 is TGTGCCAGCAGCTTATCGTTGCAGGGCCATAGCAATCAGCCCCAGCATTTT. Its translation: CASSLSLQGHSNQPQHF. The chain recombines TRBV7-9 with TRBJ1-5; weak D call: TRBD1 (5 bases). CDR3 length: 17 amino acids. Trimming removed 2 bases from V and 0 bases from J, with 14 bases in between. The germline gives CDR1 SEHNR, CDR2 FQNEAQ (reference sequence).

The chain employs TRBV7-9 and TRBJ2-7; tentative D call: TRBD2 (6 bases). V dropped 6 bases and J dropped 3 bases, with 15 bases sitting between them. CDR1 is SEHNR and CDR2 is FQNEAQ in the germline V gene (reference sequence). There are 14 residues in the CDR3. The CDR3 here is CASSPRGGSYEQYF. CDR3 DNA sequence: TGTGCCAGCAGTCCCCGGGGAGGTAGCTACGAGCAGTACTTC. The full variable domain, in which reference TRBV7-9 and TRBJ2-7 provide the parts outside the CDR3, is DTGVSQNPRHKITKRGQNVTFRCDPISEHNRLYWYRQTLGQGPEFLTYFQNEAQLEKSRLLSDRFSAERPKGSFSTLEIQRTEQGDSAMYLCASSPRGGSYEQYFGPGTRLTVT.

The CDR3 spells CASSPTQSEAFF. The CDR3 nucleotides read TGTGCCAGCAGTCCGACTCAGTCTGAAGCTTTCTTT. J is TRBJ1-1 and V is TRBV6-5; D remains ambiguous. This CDR3 comprises 12 residues. V was trimmed by 5 bases and J by 6 bases, leaving 10 bases between them. Germline CDR1 is MNHEY and CDR2 is SVGAGI.

The chain employs TRBV19 and TRBJ2-3, with no clear D. Trimming removed 1 base from V and 6 bases from J, with 11 bases in between. The CDR3 spans 14 residues. Germline V gene data show CDR1 as LNHDA and CDR2 as SQIVND (reference sequence). CDR3 in DNA: TGTGCCAGTAGTATAGGGGCATTCAGTGATACGCAGTATTTT. It yields the protein CASSIGAFSDTQYF.

The chain joins TRBV10-3 to TRBJ2-5; 14 nucleotides line up with TRBD2. This CDR3 region has 16 residues. Unmatched junction bases numbered 6, after V lost 7 bases and J lost 2 bases. The germline V gene encodes CDR1 ENHRY and CDR2 SYGVKD. For the CDR3, the DNA is TGTGCCATCACGGGACTAGCGGGAGTAGGGCAAGAGACCCAGTACTTC. Protein sequence: CAITGLAGVGQETQYF.

The count of this clone is one. The J gene is TRBJ2-3, the V gene TRBV5-1; 9 bases are a match to TRBD2. V trimming: 2 bases; J trimming: 3 bases; junction bases outside the gene matches: 7. The CDR3 totals 16 residues. Germline values: CDR1 SGHRS, CDR2 YFSETQ. The CDR3 sequence is CASSFLPSGITDTQYF. The CDR3 region has the DNA TGCGCCAGCAGCTTTCTCCCTAGCGGGATAACAGATACGCAGTATTTT.

V and J are TRBV7-2 and TRBJ1-2; D unclear. This CDR3 is built from 13 residues. V lost 0 bases to trimming and J lost 2 bases, with 4 bases between them. Germline CDR1 and CDR2: SGHTA and FQGNSA. As DNA, the CDR3 is TGTGCCAGCAGCTTAGCCGGGAACTATGGCTACACCTTC. As protein: CASSLAGNYGYTF.

V is TRBV18 and J is TRBJ1-2; D is undetermined. Germline V lookup: CDR1 KGHSH, CDR2 LQKENI. This CDR3 spans 14 amino acids. Deletions cut 2 bases from V and 2 bases from J, with 9 bases between. CDR3 sequence reads: CASSPTRVNYGYTF. The CDR3 DNA follows: TGTGCCAGCTCACCAACGCGGGTAAACTATGGCTACACCTTC.

The chain has TRBV5-4 and TRBJ2-1; TRBD2 aligns across 7 bases. From germline, CDR1 is SGHNT and CDR2 YYREEE (reference sequence). V was clipped by 4 bases and J by 4 bases; unmatched bases: 2. The CDR3 has 13 residues. The CDR3 region is CASSSGNYNEQFF. CDR3 nucleotide sequence: TGTGCCAGCAGCAGCGGGAATTACAATGAGCAGTTCTTC.

In regard to this clone: The same CDR3 arises from other DNA sequences in this sample as well. CDR3 sequence (DNA): TGTGCCAGCAGCTTAGGGCAGGGGCCAAATCAGCCCCAGCATTTT. It translates to CASSLGQGPNQPQHF. The chain joins TRBV11-2 to TRBJ1-5; D is possibly TRBD1 (6 bases). This CDR3 comprises 15 residues. V dropped 1 base and J dropped 4 bases, with 11 bases sitting between them. Germline lookup yields CDR1 SGHAT and CDR2 FQNNGV.